This T cell receptor (beta chain) was obtained from a study of T cell clusters in autoimmune cytopenias. TRB amplification used roughly 250 ng of peripheral blood genomic DNA. One tube held mixed TRB-A and TRB-B primer pools for touch-down PCR. TCRdb re-called the multiplex PCR reads; every CDR3 protein appears as one record, without DNA. The sample data list 2,000 to 2,500 distinct CDR3 sequences. The CDR3 loop spans 15 amino acids. Germline lookup yields CDR1 LGHNA and CDR2 YSLEER. Sequenced: peripheral blood. The origin of this receptor is a human donor with an autoimmune cytopenia or autoimmune hepatitis (not recorded which). The chain couples TRBV4-3 to TRBJ2-7; TCRdb picks TRBD1, but there is no DNA to check that call. CDR3 sequence reads: CASSPSWGQDYEQYF.